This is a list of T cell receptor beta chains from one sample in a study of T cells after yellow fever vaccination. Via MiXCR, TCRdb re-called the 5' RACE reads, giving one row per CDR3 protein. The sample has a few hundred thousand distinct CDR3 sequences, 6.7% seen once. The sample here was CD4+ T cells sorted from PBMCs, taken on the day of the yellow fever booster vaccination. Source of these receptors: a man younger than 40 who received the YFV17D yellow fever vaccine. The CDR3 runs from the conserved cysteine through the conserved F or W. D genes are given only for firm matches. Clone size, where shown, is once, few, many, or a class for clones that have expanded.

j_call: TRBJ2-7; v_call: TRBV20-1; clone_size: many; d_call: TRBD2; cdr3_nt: TGCAGTGCCGTTCTATCCGGGGGAGGGTTCTCCTACGAGCAGTACTTC; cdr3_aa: CSAVLSGGGFSYEQYF
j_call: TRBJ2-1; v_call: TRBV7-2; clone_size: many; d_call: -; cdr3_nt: TGTGCCAGCAGCTTGACTAGTCCATCCTACAATGAGCAGTTCTTC; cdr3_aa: CASSLTSPSYNEQFF
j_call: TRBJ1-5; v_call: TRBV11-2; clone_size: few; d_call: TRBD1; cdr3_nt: TGTGCCAGCAGCTTGGGACAGGGGGCCCTCGTGGATCAGCCCCAGCATTTT; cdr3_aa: CASSLGQGALVDQPQHF
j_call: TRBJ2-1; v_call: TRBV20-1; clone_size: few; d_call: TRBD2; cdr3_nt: TGCAGTGCTTGGACGGGACTAGCCGCTCTCGATGAGCAGTTCTTC; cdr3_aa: CSAWTGLAALDEQFF
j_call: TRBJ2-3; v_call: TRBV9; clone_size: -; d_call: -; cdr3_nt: TGTGCCAGCAGCGTCGATCCCCGAGGAGATACGCAGTATTTT; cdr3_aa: CASSVDPRGDTQYF
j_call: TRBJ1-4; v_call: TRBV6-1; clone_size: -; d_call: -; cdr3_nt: TGTGCCAGCAGTGAAAGGCAGGGGACCTTGGATGAAAAACTGTTTTTT; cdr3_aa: CASSERQGTLDEKLFF
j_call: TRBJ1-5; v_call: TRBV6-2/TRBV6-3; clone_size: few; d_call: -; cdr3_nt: TGTGCCAGCAGACCCCAGGGATCGGGCAATCAGCCCCAGCATTTT; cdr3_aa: CASRPQGSGNQPQHF
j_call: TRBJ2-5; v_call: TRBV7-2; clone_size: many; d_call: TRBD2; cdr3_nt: TGTGCCAGCAGCACCACTAGCGGGAGCCAATACGGGGCCCAGTACTTC; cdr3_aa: CASSTTSGSQYGAQYF
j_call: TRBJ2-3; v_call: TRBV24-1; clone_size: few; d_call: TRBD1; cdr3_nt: TGTGCCACCAGTGACCCGACAGGGCAGGCAGATACGCAGTATTTT; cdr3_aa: CATSDPTGQADTQYF
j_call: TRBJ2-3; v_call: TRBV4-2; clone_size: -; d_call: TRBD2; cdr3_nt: TGTGCCAGCAGCCAAATTAGCGGGAGGGCAACAGATACGCAGTATTTT; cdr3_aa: CASSQISGRATDTQYF
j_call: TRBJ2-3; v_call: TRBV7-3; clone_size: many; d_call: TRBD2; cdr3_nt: TGTGCCAGCAGCTATAGACTAGCGGGGGATACGCAGTATTTT; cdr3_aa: CASSYRLAGDTQYF
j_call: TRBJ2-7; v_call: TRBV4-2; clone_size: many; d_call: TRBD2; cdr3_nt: TGTGCCAGCAGCCAAGAGGGACTAGCGGGAGATGGGGTCTACGAGCAGTACTTC; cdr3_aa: CASSQEGLAGDGVYEQYF
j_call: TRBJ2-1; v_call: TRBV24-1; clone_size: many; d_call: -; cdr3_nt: TGTGCCACCAGTGACTTCGTCGGGGGTGAGCAGTTCTTC; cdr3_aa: CATSDFVGGEQFF
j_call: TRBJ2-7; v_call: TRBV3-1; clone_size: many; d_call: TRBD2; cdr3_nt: TGTGCCAGCAGCAGGGACAGCGGGAGGAGCTCCTACGAGCAGTACTTC; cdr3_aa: CASSRDSGRSSYEQYF
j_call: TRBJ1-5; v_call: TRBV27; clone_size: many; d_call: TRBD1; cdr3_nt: TGTGCCAGCAGTCCCGACAGGGGTAGCAATCAGCCCCAGCATTTT; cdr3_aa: CASSPDRGSNQPQHF
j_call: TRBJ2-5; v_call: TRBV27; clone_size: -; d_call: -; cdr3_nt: TGTGCCAGCAGTTTAAACGGGAGAAGCCAAGAGACCCAGTACTTC; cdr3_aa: CASSLNGRSQETQYF
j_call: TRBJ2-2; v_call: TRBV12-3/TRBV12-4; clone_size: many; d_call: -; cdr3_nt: TGTGCCAGCCGTGGGGGGGGGCGTCGGACCGGGGAGCTGTTTTTT; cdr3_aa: CASRGGGRRTGELFF
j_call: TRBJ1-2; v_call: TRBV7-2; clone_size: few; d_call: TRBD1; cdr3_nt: TGTGCCAGCAGCTTAGTAACAGGGGGTGGTGGCTACACCTTC; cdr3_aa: CASSLVTGGGGYTF
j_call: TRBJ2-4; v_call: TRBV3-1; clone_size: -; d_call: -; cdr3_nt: TGTGCCAGCAGCCAGGAAGGGACTCCGGGCCCGTACTTC; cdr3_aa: CASSQEGTPGPYF
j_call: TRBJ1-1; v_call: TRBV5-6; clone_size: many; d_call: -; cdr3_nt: TGTGCCAGCAGCTTGGAACAGGTGGGGACTGAAGCTTTCTTT; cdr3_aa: CASSLEQVGTEAFF
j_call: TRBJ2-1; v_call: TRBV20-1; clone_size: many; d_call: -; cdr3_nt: TGCAGTGCTTACCGGTCGGGCAATGAGCAGTTCTTC; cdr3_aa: CSAYRSGNEQFF
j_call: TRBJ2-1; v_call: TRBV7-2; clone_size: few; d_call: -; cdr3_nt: TGTGCCAGCAGCCCCCGCCGGGGGCAGGTGCAGTTCTTC; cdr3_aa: CASSPRRGQVQFF
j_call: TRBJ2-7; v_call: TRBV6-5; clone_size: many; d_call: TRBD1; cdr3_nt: TGTGCCAGCAGTTACGTACAGGGGGCATCCTACGAGCAGTACTTC; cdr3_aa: CASSYVQGASYEQYF
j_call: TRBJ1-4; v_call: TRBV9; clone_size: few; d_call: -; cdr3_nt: TGTGCCAGCAGCGTAGGGCAGGGTGGAGAAAAACTGTTTTTT; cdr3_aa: CASSVGQGGEKLFF
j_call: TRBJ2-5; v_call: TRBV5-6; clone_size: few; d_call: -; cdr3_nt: TGTGCCAGCAGCTTGGAGGCCCGAGTTTCGACAGGAGAGACCCAGTACTTC; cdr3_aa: CASSLEARVSTGETQYF
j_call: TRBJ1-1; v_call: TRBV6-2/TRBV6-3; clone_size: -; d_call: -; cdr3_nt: TGTGCCAGCAGGAAACAGGGCTCTATTACTGAAGCTTTCTTT; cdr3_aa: CASRKQGSITEAFF
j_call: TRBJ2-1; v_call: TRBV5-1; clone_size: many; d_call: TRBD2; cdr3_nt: TGCGCCAGCAGCGAAACCAGCAAAACTAGCGGGATCCCCAATGAGCAGTTCTTC; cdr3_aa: CASSETSKTSGIPNEQFF
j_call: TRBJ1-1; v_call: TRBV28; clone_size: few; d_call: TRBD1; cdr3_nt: TGTGCCACTTACACAGGGGCCACTGAAGCTTTTTTT; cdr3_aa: CATYTGATEAFF
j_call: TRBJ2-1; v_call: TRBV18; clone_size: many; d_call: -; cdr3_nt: TGTGCCAGCTCACCTCAAGTGTATGAGCAGTTCTTC; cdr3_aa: CASSPQVYEQFF
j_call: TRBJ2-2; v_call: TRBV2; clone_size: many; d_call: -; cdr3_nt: TGTGCCAGCAGTGATGGTGCAGGGGCCGGGGAGCTGTTTTTT; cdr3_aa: CASSDGAGAGELFF
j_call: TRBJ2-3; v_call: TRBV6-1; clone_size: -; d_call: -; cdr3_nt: TGTGCCAGCACCAAGAGGACACCTAGCACAGATACGCAGTATTTT; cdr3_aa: CASTKRTPSTDTQYF
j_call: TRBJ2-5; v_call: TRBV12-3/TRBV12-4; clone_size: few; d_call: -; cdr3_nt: TGTGCCAGCAGTTCCAGCCCAGAGACCCAGTACTTC; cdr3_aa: CASSSSPETQYF
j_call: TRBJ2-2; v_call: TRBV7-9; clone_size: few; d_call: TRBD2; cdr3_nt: TGTGCCTCTCCGGGAGGGCCGTTCACCGGGGAGCTGTTTTTT; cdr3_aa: CASPGGPFTGELFF
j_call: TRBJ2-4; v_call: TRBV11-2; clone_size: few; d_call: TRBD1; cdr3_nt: TGTGCCAGCAGCTTAGTAGGGGGCCGGAACATTCAGTACTTC; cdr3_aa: CASSLVGGRNIQYF
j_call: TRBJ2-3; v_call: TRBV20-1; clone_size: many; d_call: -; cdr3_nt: TGCAGTGCTAGGACAGGACTTAGCACAGATACGCAGTATTTT; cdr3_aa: CSARTGLSTDTQYF
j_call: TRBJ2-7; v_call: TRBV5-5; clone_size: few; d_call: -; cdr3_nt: TGTGCCAGCAGCTTGGAGGACAGAAGCTCCTACGAGCAGTACTTC; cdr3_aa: CASSLEDRSSYEQYF
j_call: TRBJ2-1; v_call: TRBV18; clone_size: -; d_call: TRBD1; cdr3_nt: TGTGCCAGCTCACGTTACCAGGGGGCGCAGAATGAGCAGTTCTTC; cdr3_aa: CASSRYQGAQNEQFF
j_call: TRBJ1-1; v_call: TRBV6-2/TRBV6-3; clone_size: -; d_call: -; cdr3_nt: TGTGCCAGCAGTTACCTAGCGACCGCACGAGGAGCTTTCTTT; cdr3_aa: CASSYLATARGAFF
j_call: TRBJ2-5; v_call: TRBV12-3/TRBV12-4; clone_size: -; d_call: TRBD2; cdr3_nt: TGTGCCAGCAGTACCGGGGCGGGAGGGCCGATACAAGAGACCCAGTACTTC; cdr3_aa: CASSTGAGGPIQETQYF
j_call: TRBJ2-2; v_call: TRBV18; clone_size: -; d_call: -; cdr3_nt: TGTGCCAGCCAAATACGGAACACCGGGGAGCTGTTTTTT; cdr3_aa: CASQIRNTGELFF
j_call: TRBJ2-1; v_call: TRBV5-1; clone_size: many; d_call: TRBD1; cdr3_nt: TGCGCCAGCAGCTTGGGCGGGACAGGGGGGCACAATGAGCAGTTCTTC; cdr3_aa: CASSLGGTGGHNEQFF
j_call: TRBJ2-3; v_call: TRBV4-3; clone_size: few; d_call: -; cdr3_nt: TGCGCCAGCAGCCAAGAGACCAGGGGCCGAGATACGCAGTATTTT; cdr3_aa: CASSQETRGRDTQYF
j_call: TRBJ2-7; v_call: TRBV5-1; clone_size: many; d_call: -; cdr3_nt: TGCGCCAGCAGTCCGATGGGACAAAACTACGAGCAGTACTTC; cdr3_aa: CASSPMGQNYEQYF
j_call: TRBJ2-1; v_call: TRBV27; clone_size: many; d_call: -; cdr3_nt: TGTGCCAGCAGTCGCACAGGGTATGAGCAGTTCTTC; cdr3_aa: CASSRTGYEQFF
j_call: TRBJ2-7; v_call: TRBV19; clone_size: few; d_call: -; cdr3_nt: TGTGCCAGTAGTGCTCTAAGGAACAGTCGGGGAACCTACGAGCAGTACTTC; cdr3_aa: CASSALRNSRGTYEQYF
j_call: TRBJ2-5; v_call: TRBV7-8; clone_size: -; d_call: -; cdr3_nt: TGTGCCAGCAGCCCGCTCACGAAAGAGACCCAGTACTTC; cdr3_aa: CASSPLTKETQYF
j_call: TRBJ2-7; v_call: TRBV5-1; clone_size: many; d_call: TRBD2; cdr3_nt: TGCGCCAGCAGCTTGCTGACACCGATAAGGACCAGCGGGAGGGCCTCATCCTACGAGCAGTACTTC; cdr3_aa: CASSLLTPIRTSGRASSYEQYF
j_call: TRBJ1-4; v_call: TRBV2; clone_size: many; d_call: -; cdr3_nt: TGTGCCAGCAGTGGTATGGAAAAACTGTTTTTT; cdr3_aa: CASSGMEKLFF
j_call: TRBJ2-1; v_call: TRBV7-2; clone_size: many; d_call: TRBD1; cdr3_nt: TGTGCCAGCAGCTTAGACAGGGGGCGTCGGGAGCAGTTCTTC; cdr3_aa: CASSLDRGRREQFF
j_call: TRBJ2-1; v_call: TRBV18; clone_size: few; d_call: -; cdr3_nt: TGTGCCAGCTCATGGACTGGGCACGAGGATGAGCAGTTCTTC; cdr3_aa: CASSWTGHEDEQFF
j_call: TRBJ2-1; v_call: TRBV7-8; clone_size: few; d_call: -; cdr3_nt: TGTGCCAGCAGCCGAGCTAACAATGAGCAGTTCTTC; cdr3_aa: CASSRANNEQFF